A selection of T cell receptor beta chains follows, all from one sample in a study of blood T cell repertoires in COVID-19. Profiling relied on immunoSEQ multiplex PCR, and the TCRdb table lists in-frame clones only, not all of them. Altogether 250,000 to 350,000 clones are present, about 85% being singletons, with the ten largest covering 2% to 3%. Sequenced: PBMCs or T cells enriched from blood (not recorded which). Source of these receptors: a woman aged 50 to 60 who had recovered from COVID-19. The CDR3 runs from the conserved cysteine through the conserved F or W. D genes are given only for firm matches. Size values are once, few and many counts, or a class for expanded clones, and some rows have none.

d_call clone_size j_call v_call cdr3_nt cdr3_aa
TRBD1 NA TRBJ2-7 TRBV2 TGTGCCAGCACAGAGGGGACAGGGGGCGACGAGCAGTACTTC CASTEGTGGDEQYF
NA NA TRBJ1-2 TRBV5-1 TGCGCCAGCAGGCAACCGGAGGTCTATAGCTACACCTTC CASRQPEVYSYTF
NA NA TRBJ1-1 TRBV3-1/TRBV3-2 TGTGCCAGCAGCCTTCGGGGGGGGGCTGAAGCTTTCTTT CASSLRGGAEAFF
NA NA TRBJ1-1 TRBV27 TGTGCCAGCAGCTCGACACGGAACACTGAAGCTTTCTTT CASSSTRNTEAFF
TRBD1 NA TRBJ2-7 TRBV19 TGTGCCAGTAGTACAGGGACAGGGTTTTACGAGCAGTACTTC CASSTGTGFYEQYF
NA NA TRBJ1-1 TRBV2 TGTGCCAGCATCGAGCAAACCAACACTGAAGCTTTCTTT CASIEQTNTEAFF
NA NA TRBJ2-7 TRBV4-1 TGCGCCAGCAGCCAAGGGGGTACAGGCGGCTACGAGCAGTACTTC CASSQGGTGGYEQYF
NA once TRBJ1-2 TRBV29-1 TGCAGCGTTGGGCAGGATGAGGGCTACACCTTC CSVGQDEGYTF
TRBD1 NA TRBJ1-5 TRBV6-6 TGTGCCAGCAGTCCGACGGGCACCGGGACAGGGGGCCGGCAGCCCCAGCATTTT CASSPTGTGTGGRQPQHF
NA NA TRBJ2-4 TRBV6-5 TGTGCCAGCACCTCAACAGGGACGAACATTCAGTACTTC CASTSTGTNIQYF
NA NA TRBJ2-4 TRBV27 TGTGCCAGCAGTTTTCAGGGGACCCTGGACATTCAGTACTTC CASSFQGTLDIQYF
TRBD2 NA TRBJ2-2 TRBV7-2 TGTGCCAGCAGCTTAGTAAGCTCGGCGGGAGGAGGCACCGGGGAGCTGTTTTTT CASSLVSSAGGGTGELFF
TRBD1 NA TRBJ2-7 TRBV6-5 TGTGCCAGCGGAAGGACAGGCGCGATCTACGAGCAGTACTTC CASGRTGAIYEQYF
TRBD1 NA TRBJ1-1 TRBV19 TGTGCCAGTAGAGCGGGACAGGGGCGCAGAAGCAGCACTGAAGCTTTCTTT CASRAGQGRRSSTEAFF
NA NA TRBJ2-5 TRBV12-3/TRBV12-4 TGTGCCAGCAAAGTGGGGGCAATAGAGACCCAGTACTTC CASKVGAIETQYF
NA once TRBJ1-2 TRBV21-1 TGTGCCAGCAGCAAAAAAACAGGGGGCAGCTATGGCTACACCTTC CASSKKTGGSYGYTF
NA NA TRBJ2-5 TRBV5-1 TGCGCCAGCAGCTTGGTTGGCAGGGCACAAGAGACCCAGTACTTC CASSLVGRAQETQYF
NA NA TRBJ1-1 TRBV18 TGTGCCAGCTCACCACGTGGGGCCCTTGGGACTGAAGCTTTCTTT CASSPRGALGTEAFF
TRBD1 NA TRBJ1-5 TRBV7-9 TGTGCCAGCAGCTTAGAGGCAGGGGGCCTGGATCAGCCCCAGCATTTT CASSLEAGGLDQPQHF
NA NA TRBJ1-6 TRBV7-3 TGTGCCAGCAGCCCATCCGGGACACTTAATTCACCCCTCCACTTT CASSPSGTLNSPLHF
TRBD1 NA TRBJ1-1 TRBV6-5 TGTGCCAGCAGATCTCCGGGACAGGGATGGACTGAAGCTTTCTTT CASRSPGQGWTEAFF
TRBD1 NA TRBJ2-5 TRBV10-3 TGTGCCATCAGTGAATATGGCAGGGGGCAAGAGACCCAGTACTTC CAISEYGRGQETQYF
TRBD1 NA TRBJ1-3 TRBV6-1 TGTGCCAGCAGTGAGAGGGGACAGGGGGCGCCGTACATGGGAAACACCATATATTTT CASSERGQGAPYMGNTIYF
NA NA TRBJ1-5 TRBV7-8 TGTGCCAGCAGCTTAGAGGCAGGGATGGGCAATCAGCCCCAGCATTTT CASSLEAGMGNQPQHF
NA NA TRBJ1-1 TRBV5-1 TGCGCCAGCAGCTTGTCGGCACAGGGAGGGGAAAACACTGAAGCTTTCTTT CASSLSAQGGENTEAFF
TRBD2 NA TRBJ2-2 TRBV27 TGTGCCAGCAGATCTAGCGGGACTGTTGACGGGGAGCTGTTTTTT CASRSSGTVDGELFF
NA NA TRBJ1-5 TRBV7-9 TGTGCCAGCAGCTTAGGAGGGTATAGCAATCAGCCCCAGCATTTT CASSLGGYSNQPQHF
NA NA TRBJ2-1 TRBV19 TGTGCCAGTAGTATAGCCCCAGGGGACCCTTACAATGAGCAGTTCTTC CASSIAPGDPYNEQFF
NA NA TRBJ1-1 TRBV3-1/TRBV3-2 TGTGCCAGCAGCCAAAGCAACACTGAAGCTTTCTTT CASSQSNTEAFF
NA NA TRBJ1-1 TRBV27 TGTGCCAGCAGTGACCGACACCACGGGAACACTGAAGCTTTCTTT CASSDRHHGNTEAFF
NA few TRBJ2-5 TRBV5-4 TGTGCCAGCAGCCGGACTGTGTACCAAGAGACCCAGTACTTC CASSRTVYQETQYF
NA NA TRBJ1-2 TRBV4-1 TGCGCCAGCAGCCAGATTCTAACGCTCGGCTACACCTTC CASSQILTLGYTF
NA NA TRBJ2-3 TRBV7-2 TGTGCCAGCAGCCCGGACTGGAGCACAGATACGCAGTATTTT CASSPDWSTDTQYF
NA NA TRBJ2-1 TRBV5-4 TGTGCCAGCAGCTCCGGGGGTCGCTCCTACAATGAGCAGTTCTTC CASSSGGRSYNEQFF
TRBD2 NA TRBJ2-3 TRBV27 TGTGCCAGCAGTTTTGCGGGGGGGCCCACAGATACGCAGTATTTT CASSFAGGPTDTQYF
TRBD1 NA TRBJ2-1 TRBV25-1 TGTGCCAGCAGCCCCTTAAAGGGGGCCTCCTACAATGAGCAGTTCTTC CASSPLKGASYNEQFF
NA NA TRBJ1-5 TRBV6-5 TGTGCCAGCAGACAAGACCCCCGAGGGAATCAGCCCCAGCATTTT CASRQDPRGNQPQHF
NA NA TRBJ2-3 TRBV10-1 TGCGCCAGCAGTGACGGTGCGGGGTACACAGATACGCAGTATTTT CASSDGAGYTDTQYF
NA NA TRBJ1-1 TRBV30 TGTGCCTGTAGTAGGGGGGGGATGAACACTGAAGCTTTCTTT CACSRGGMNTEAFF
NA NA TRBJ1-3 TRBV5-6 TGTGCCAGCAGCTTTGTTCGCTCTGGAAACACCATATATTTT CASSFVRSGNTIYF
NA NA TRBJ2-3 TRBV7-8 TGTGCCAGCAGCTTAGCGGAGGGACAGCAATATACGCAGTATTTT CASSLAEGQQYTQYF
NA NA TRBJ1-2 TRBV19 TGTGCCAGTAACCCTACACAGGGTGCGGGCTACACCTTC CASNPTQGAGYTF
NA NA TRBJ2-2 TRBV4-2 TGTGCCACCTCGAGGGCCTACGGGGAGCTGTTTTTT CATSRAYGELFF